Following are 22 T cell receptor beta chains from one sample sequenced in a study of blood T cell repertoires in COVID-19. Libraries were prepared by immunoSEQ multiplex PCR; TCRdb keeps only in-frame clonotypes and omits some of them. Counted here are about 81,000 clones, roughly 91% occurring once; the ten biggest clones make up under 2.5%. What was sequenced was peripheral blood. Receptors were obtained from a woman between 45 and 65 years old in a cohort sampled during active COVID-19.

The rearrangement joins TRBV19 to TRBJ2-3; 8 positions agree with TRBD2. This CDR3 region has 14 residues. The V gene end was trimmed by 9 bases and the J gene end by 4 bases; junction bases not matched to a gene: 9. Germline assignment: CDR1 LNHDA and CDR2 SQIVND (reference sequence). CDR3 DNA: TGTGCCAGCAGCCCCCTAGCGGGCGCAGATACGCAGTATTTT. It translates to CASSPLAGADTQYF.

The chain couples TRBV27 to TRBJ1-3; no clear D gene. CDR1 is MNHEY and CDR2 is SMNVEV in the germline V gene (reference sequence). Deletions cut 2 bases from V and 4 bases from J, with 9 bases between. This CDR3 is 14 amino acids long. CDR3 protein: CASSLTEAGNTIYF. CDR3 coding DNA: TGTGCCAGCAGTTTAACAGAAGCAGGAAACACCATATATTTT.

The genes are TRBV6-6 and TRBJ1-2, with D perhaps matching TRBD1 (6 bases). From germline, CDR1 is MNHNY and CDR2 SVGAGI (reference sequence). The germline V and J ends were trimmed by 5 bases and 7 bases, with 14 bases remaining between them. CDR3 length equals 13 residues. CDR3: CASSTGPAGGYTF. The CDR3, as DNA: TGTGCCAGCAGTACAGGGCCCGCGGGTGGCTACACCTTC.

The chain employs TRBV2 and TRBJ2-1, with D possibly TRBD1 on 6 matching bases. This CDR3 region has 13 residues. V lost 8 bases and J 6 bases, leaving 14 bases between the germline ends. Looked up from germline, CDR1 is SNHLY and CDR2 is FYNNEI. The CDR3: CASELNRANEQFF. The CDR3 region has the DNA TGTGCCAGCGAGCTTAACAGGGCCAATGAGCAGTTCTTC.

This clone has just one count. The gene calls are TRBV3-1 (or the pseudogene TRBV3-2) and TRBJ2-3; D unresolved. CDR3 length: 19 amino acids. The germline CDR1 and CDR2 sequences are LGHDT and YNNKEL (reference sequence). V lost 4 bases and J lost 0, with 23 bases in between. For the CDR3, the DNA is TGTGCCAGCAGCCCTTCCCCATCCGCGGCGGCGTTTAGCACAGATACGCAGTATTTT. Protein sequence: CASSPSPSAAAFSTDTQYF.

This rearrangement joins TRBV3-1 (or the pseudogene TRBV3-2) to TRBJ1-3, with D unclear. This CDR3 has 14 residues. V lost 3 bases to trimming and J lost 2 bases, with 8 bases between them. The V gene's germline CDR1 is LGHDT and CDR2 YNNKEL (reference sequence). CDR3 DNA sequence: TGTGCCAGCAGCCACTTAACGGCTGGAAACACCATATATTTT. Its translation is CASSHLTAGNTIYF.

This clone was recorded only once. This CDR3 reads CASSRLAGSYEQYF. DNA of the CDR3: TGTGCCAGCAGTCGGCTAGCGGGATCCTACGAGCAGTACTTC. The gene calls are TRBV6-5 and TRBJ2-7; 9 bases match TRBD2. The CDR3 extends over 14 amino acids. Per germline, CDR1 MNHEY and CDR2 SVGAGI. V lost 5 bases to trimming and J lost 1 base; unmatched junction nucleotides: 3.

The chain combines TRBV3-1 (or the pseudogene TRBV3-2) with TRBJ2-5, with D possibly TRBD2 on 5 matching bases. CDR1 is LGHDT and CDR2 is YNNKEL in the germline V gene (reference sequence). Trimming shortened V by 6 bases and J by 1 base, and 9 bases separated the two germline ends. This CDR3 has 13 amino acids. Written as DNA, the CDR3 is TGTGCCAGCAGTCCGGGGAGCCAAGAGACCCAGTACTTC. Encoded protein: CASSPGSQETQYF.

This chain links TRBV14 with TRBJ2-1, with TRBD1 as a possible D gene (5 bases). The V and J ends lost 4 bases and 8 bases respectively, with 12 bases between them. Germline V gene sequence: CDR1 SGHDN, CDR2 FVKESK. CDR3 size: 13 residues. As DNA, the CDR3 is TGTGCCAGCAGCCCACAGGTAGGGGATGAGCAGTTCTTC. Amino acids: CASSPQVGDEQFF.

The chain employs TRBV28 and TRBJ2-3; 7 positions agree with TRBD1. The germline CDR1 and CDR2 sequences are MDHEN and SYDVKM. V shed 2 bases and J 8 bases; nucleotides not matched to a gene: 16. This CDR3 is built from 17 residues. The CDR3 is CASSLVNRGLILSTQYF. In DNA form, the CDR3 reads TGTGCCAGCAGTTTAGTAAACAGGGGCCTTATCCTGAGTACGCAGTATTTT.

V and J are TRBV11-1 and TRBJ2-1; D is ambiguous. The CDR3 spans 13 residues. Germline V gene sequence: CDR1 SGHAT, CDR2 FQDESV (reference sequence). Trimming stripped 1 base from V and 5 bases from J, with 6 bases between. CDR3 in amino acids: CASSLGLNNEQFF. DNA for the CDR3: TGTGCCAGCAGCTTAGGACTCAACAATGAGCAGTTCTTC.

The chain is built from TRBV3-1 (or the pseudogene TRBV3-2) and TRBJ2-7; D call uncertain. Per the germline V gene, CDR1 is LGHDT and CDR2 is YNNKEL (reference sequence). The length of the CDR3 is 11 residues. Trimming took 8 bases from V and 6 from J, leaving 11 bases between them. CDR3: CASQSAREQYF. DNA of the CDR3: TGTGCCAGCCAGAGCGCGCGCGAGCAGTACTTC.

V and J are TRBV19 and TRBJ2-3; TRBD1 aligns across 7 bases. Germline V lookup: CDR1 LNHDA, CDR2 SQIVND (reference sequence). J lost 6 bases, V lost 10 bases, and 13 bases had no gene match. The CDR3 extends over 14 amino acids. The CDR3 is CATRLRTGVDTQYF. The CDR3 DNA sequence: TGTGCCACCCGACTCCGGACAGGCGTCGATACGCAGTATTTT.

The CDR3 DNA reads TGTGCCAGCAGCGCTAGCGGGGGGGCCGTGAATGAGCAGTTCTTC. It translates to CASSASGGAVNEQFF. The gene calls are TRBV9 and TRBJ2-1, with TRBD2 identical over 12 bases. CDR3 size: 15 residues. V lost 3 bases and J lost 7; bases outside the gene matches: 5. Germline CDR1 is SGDLS and CDR2 is YYNGEE.

The chain recombines TRBV5-5 with TRBJ2-7; D might be TRBD1 (5 bases). CDR3 length: 18 residues. Germline V CDR1 and CDR2: SGHKS, YYEKEE (reference sequence). V was cut by 4 bases and J by 0 bases, with 23 bases left in between. In DNA, the CDR3 is TGTGCCAGCAGCCGAGCGAGCATTAAGGGGCCTCTCTCCTACGAGCAGTACTTC. Translating gives CASSRASIKGPLSYEQYF.

J is TRBJ2-7 and V is TRBV12-3 or TRBV12-4; TRBD2 might be the D (6 bases). There are 13 residues in the CDR3. V gave up 6 bases and J gave up 6 bases, with 15 bases separating them. This CDR3 reads CASSSLATAEQYF. CDR3 DNA sequence: TGTGCCAGCAGCTCCCTAGCGACTGCCGAGCAGTACTTC.

This chain joins TRBV29-1 and TRBJ2-2, with D perhaps matching TRBD2 (6 bases). V was cut by 5 bases and J by 6 bases, with 13 bases left in between. Germline assignment: CDR1 SQVTM and CDR2 ANQGSEA. The CDR3 spans 13 residues. The chain's CDR3 is CSVSWGGAGELFF. CDR3 nucleotide sequence: TGCAGCGTTAGCTGGGGAGGTGCCGGGGAGCTGTTTTTT.

The chain couples TRBV7-9 to TRBJ2-6; perhaps TRBD1 as D (5 bases). Trimming took off 4 bases at V and 1 base at J, with 11 bases between the two ends. This CDR3 spans 16 amino acids. Per germline, CDR1 SEHNR and CDR2 FQNEAQ (reference sequence). CDR3 in amino acids: CASSSVSGSGANVLTF. CDR3 nucleotides: TGTGCCAGCAGCTCGGTCTCAGGGTCTGGGGCCAACGTCCTGACTTTC. The full variable domain, in which reference TRBV7-9 and TRBJ2-6 provide the parts outside the CDR3, is DTGVSQNPRHKITKRGQNVTFRCDPISEHNRLYWYRQTLGQGPEFLTYFQNEAQLEKSRLLSDRFSAERPKGSFSTLEIQRTEQGDSAMYLCASSSVSGSGANVLTFGAGSRLTVL.

This chain uses TRBV5-6 with TRBJ2-2; TRBD2 matches 7 bases. The CDR3 extends over 17 amino acids. After removal of 1 base from V and 3 bases from J, the junction contained 9 bases not matched to a gene. Germline CDR1 is SGHDT and CDR2 is YYEEEE. In DNA form, the CDR3 reads TGTGCCAGCAGCTTGAGGCTTGGGGGGGACGACACCGGGGAGCTGTTTTTT. Protein product: CASSLRLGGDDTGELFF. Combining the CDR3 with reference TRBV5-6 and TRBJ2-2 gives the whole variable domain DAGVTQSPTHLIKTRGQQVTLRCSPKSGHDTVSWYQQALGQGPQFIFQYYEEEERQRGNFPDRFSGHQFPNYSSELNVNALLLGDSALYLCASSLRLGGDDTGELFFGEGSRLTVL.

J is TRBJ2-1 and V is TRBV19; 9 positions match TRBD1. Germline values: CDR1 LNHDA, CDR2 SQIVND (reference sequence). The CDR3 covers 21 residues. The junction had 26 bases not matched to a gene; V was cut back by 4 bases and J by 7 bases. CDR3 protein: CASSTLPIITSYRGRGNEQFF. CDR3 DNA: TGTGCCAGTAGTACATTACCAATTATAACGTCATACAGGGGGCGCGGGAATGAGCAGTTCTTC. The full variable domain, in which reference TRBV19 and TRBJ2-1 provide the parts outside the CDR3, is DGGITQSPKYLFRKEGQNVTLSCEQNLNHDAMYWYRQDPGQGLRLIYYSQIVNDFQKGDIAEGYSVSREKKESFPLTVTSAQKNPTAFYLCASSTLPIITSYRGRGNEQFFGPGTRLTVL.

The V and J genes are TRBV5-1 and TRBJ2-3; 9 nucleotides line up with TRBD2. The germline V gene encodes CDR1 SGHRS and CDR2 YFSETQ. The J segment lost 2 bases and the V segment lost 4 bases, leaving 8 bases of the junction unmatched. This CDR3 has 16 residues. CDR3 residues: CASSGIAGALTDTQYF. The CDR3 nucleotides read TGCGCCAGCAGCGGAATAGCGGGGGCGCTCACAGATACGCAGTATTTT.

The rearrangement uses TRBV7-8 and TRBJ1-2; 7 bases align to TRBD1. This CDR3 has 15 amino acids. V lost 5 bases, J lost 0 bases, and 6 bases stayed unmatched. Germline V lookup: CDR1 SGHVS, CDR2 FQNEAQ. CDR3 DNA sequence: TGTGCCAGCAGCGGGACGACAGGGACTAACTATGGCTACACCTTC. Protein product: CASSGTTGTNYGYTF.